The 29 T cell receptor beta chains reported below all come from one sample, sequenced in a study of response to subunit inactivated influenza vaccine. TCRdb re-analysed the RT-PCR reads in MiXCR, keeping a single row per CDR3 protein. This sample has around 570,000 distinct CDR3 sequences, with about 10% found just once. These same data were also listed under a study on T cells expressing NK-cell markers. That publication notes: The authors made TCR beta cDNA libraries by 5'RACE template switching. This switching added a universal primer site and UMIs.

The sample here was PBMCs from blood, taken on the day of vaccination. The receptors here all came from a man in his forties or fifties who received an inactivated influenza vaccine.

This clonotype was recorded a few times. The CDR3, as DNA: TGTGCCAGCAGAGCCCCCAGCGGGAGTCGTAATGAGCAGTTCTTC. Translating gives CASRAPSGSRNEQFF. The chain carries TRBV28 and TRBJ2-1; TRBD2 matches at 8 bases. Trimming took 6 bases from V and 7 from J; bases not matched to a gene: 11. In germline, CDR1 is MDHEN, CDR2 SYDVKM. The CDR3 length is 15 residues.

This clonotype was counted only a few times. This rearrangement joins TRBV6-1 to TRBJ2-4; 9 bases map to TRBD1. Looked up from germline, CDR1 is MNHNS and CDR2 is SASEGT. V trimming: 4 bases; J trimming: 8 bases; junction bases outside the gene matches: 15. CDR3 length equals 17 residues. Here the CDR3 reads CASSVRPGQGYGHIQYF. CDR3 nucleotide sequence: TGTGCCAGCAGTGTCCGCCCGGGACAGGGTTATGGGCACATTCAGTACTTC.

This clonotype was detected only a few times. The chain has TRBV12-3 or TRBV12-4 and TRBJ1-6, with D maybe TRBD1 (6 bases). V lost 6 bases to trimming and J lost 0 bases, with 12 bases between them. This CDR3 comprises 16 residues. Written as DNA, the CDR3 is TGTGCCAGCAGCATGGACAGAAACTCCTATAATTCACCCCTCCACTTT. Translated: CASSMDRNSYNSPLHF.

The V gene is TRBV9, the J gene TRBJ2-7; D might be TRBD1 or TRBD2, each matching 6 bases. Germline V CDR1 and CDR2: SGDLS, YYNGEE. This CDR3 is 14 amino acids long. With 2 bases removed from V and 5 bases from J, the gap between germline ends came to 14 bases. CDR3 bases: TGTGCCAGCAGCGTTGGAGGGGGTGAAGACGAGCAGTACTTC. Translation gives CASSVGGGEDEQYF. The full variable domain, completed using reference TRBV9 and TRBJ2-7, is DSGVTQTPKHLITATGQRVTLRCSPRSGDLSVYWYQQSLDQGLQFLIQYYNGEERAKGNILERFSAQQFPDLHSELNLSSLELGDSALYFCASSVGGGEDEQYFGPGTRLTVT.

This clonotype has just a few counts. The J gene is TRBJ2-7, the V gene TRBV5-5; 8 nucleotides agree with TRBD1. Trimming at V came to 10 bases and at J to 3 bases, leaving 9 bases not matched to a gene. Germline V gene lookup returns CDR1 SGHKS and CDR2 YYEKEE (reference sequence). This CDR3 has 13 residues. Here the CDR3 reads CASGDRFYYEQYF. The CDR3 region has the DNA TGTGCCTCCGGGGACAGGTTTTACTACGAGCAGTACTTC.

In this sample, this clonotype turned up a few times. The chain employs TRBV6-5 and TRBJ1-5, with D perhaps matching TRBD1 (6 bases). V was pared by 4 bases and J by 4 bases, with 17 bases between. The CDR3 loop spans 16 amino acids. Per the germline V gene, CDR1 is MNHEY and CDR2 is SVGAGI. The chain's CDR3 is CASSSQGLNLNQPQHF. The CDR3, as DNA: TGTGCCAGCAGTTCTCAGGGGTTAAACCTAAATCAGCCCCAGCATTTT.

The rearrangement links TRBV7-6 to TRBJ1-1, with 7 bases lining up with TRBD1. V shed 0 bases, J shed 3 bases, and the junction held 7 bases outside the gene matches. CDR3 length: 16 amino acids. Germline V gene data show CDR1 as SGHVS and CDR2 as FNYEAQ. CDR3 sequence reads: CASSLAQGGMDTEAFF. The CDR3, as DNA: TGTGCCAGCAGCTTAGCGCAGGGGGGGATGGACACTGAAGCTTTCTTT. Using reference TRBV7-6 and TRBJ1-1 for the parts outside the CDR3, the full variable domain is GAGVSQSPRYKVTKRGQDVALRCDPISGHVSLYWYRQALGQGPEFLTYFNYEAQQDKSGLPNDRFSAERPEGSISTLTIQRTEQRDSAMYRCASSLAQGGMDTEAFFGQGTRLTVV.

The V gene is TRBV29-1, the J gene TRBJ2-3, with 8 bases lining up with TRBD2. Per the germline V gene, CDR1 is SQVTM and CDR2 is ANQGSEA. V lost 7 bases and J lost 4; bases outside the gene matches: 13. The CDR3 consists of 15 residues. CDR3 in amino acids: CSGQRLAGGPDTQYF. The CDR3 nucleotides are TGCAGCGGACAGAGGTTGGCGGGGGGACCAGATACGCAGTATTTT.

This clonotype was seen many times. The chain is built from TRBV5-1 and TRBJ1-4; weak D call: TRBD1 (5 bases). The ends were cut back, 4 bases at V and 4 bases at J, with 11 bases in the middle. Per the germline V gene, CDR1 is SGHRS and CDR2 is YFSETQ. This CDR3 has 14 residues. CDR3 sequence: CASSAGHVNEKLFF. CDR3 bases: TGCGCCAGCAGCGCAGGACACGTTAATGAAAAACTGTTTTTT.

The chain links TRBV28 to TRBJ2-4, with 13 bases identical to TRBD2. CDR1 MDHEN and CDR2 SYDVKM come from the germline V gene. V lost 5 bases and J lost 7; bases outside the gene matches: 2. The CDR3 totals 14 residues. In DNA, the CDR3 is TGTGCCAGCAGTGGACTAGCGGGGGTGAACATTCAGTACTTC. Translation gives CASSGLAGVNIQYF.

V usage is TRBV7-9 and J usage is TRBJ1-2, with TRBD1 matching over 7 bases. After removal of 1 base from V and 6 bases from J, the junction contained 5 bases not matched to a gene. Germline V gives CDR1 SEHNR, CDR2 FQNEAQ (reference sequence). This CDR3 spans 14 amino acids. The CDR3 loop reads CASSLVGTVDGYTF. The CDR3 coding sequence is TGTGCCAGCAGCTTAGTCGGGACAGTCGATGGCTACACCTTC.

Many counts were recorded for this clonotype. V usage is TRBV28 and J usage is TRBJ1-2; perhaps TRBD1 as D (5 bases). Trimming left V 6 bases short and J 4 bases short, with 21 bases between. Germline CDR1 MDHEN, CDR2 SYDVKM. The CDR3 covers 16 residues. The DNA of the CDR3 is TGTGCCAGCAGCTCAGGGATCCGGCTAAACCCCTATGGCTACACCTTC. Its protein product is CASSSGIRLNPYGYTF.

This clonotype was detected only a few times. The chain couples TRBV12-3 or TRBV12-4 to TRBJ2-1; 10 bases align to TRBD2. This CDR3 has 17 residues. Germline trimming cut 5 bases from V and 6 bases from J; bases unmatched to any gene: 13. CDR3 amino acids: CASSRERGGRGFNEQFF. Here the CDR3 DNA reads TGTGCCAGCAGTAGAGAGCGGGGGGGCCGTGGGTTCAATGAGCAGTTCTTC.

The table lists this clonotype with a few counts. The chain combines TRBV12-3 or TRBV12-4 with TRBJ1-2, with 7 bases lining up with TRBD1. V was pared by 6 bases and J by 4 bases, with 11 bases of the junction left unmatched. This CDR3 region has 15 residues. The CDR3 bases are TGTGCCAGCAGGCGCGGGACAGTGCGTAGCTATGGCTACACCTTC. Translated: CASRRGTVRSYGYTF.

This clonotype turned up a few times. The CDR3 is CASSLGGTVNNEQFF. The CDR3, as DNA: TGTGCCAGCAGCTTAGGGGGGACAGTAAACAATGAGCAGTTCTTC. The V gene is TRBV11-2, the J gene TRBJ2-1, with 7 bases aligning to TRBD1. V lost 1 base to trimming and J lost 5 bases; unmatched junction nucleotides: 5. This CDR3 region has 15 residues. Looked up from germline, CDR1 is SGHAT and CDR2 is FQNNGV.

The chain recombines TRBV4-3 with TRBJ1-4; no definite D call. Germline V gene lookup returns CDR1 LGHNA and CDR2 YSLEER. V was clipped by 0 bases and J by 0 bases, with 8 bases between them. The CDR3 extends over 16 amino acids. The CDR3 loop is CASSQDQIATNEKLFF. CDR3 DNA: TGCGCCAGCAGCCAAGACCAGATTGCAACTAATGAAAAACTGTTTTTT.

This clonotype was seen only a few times. The chain recombines TRBV4-2 with TRBJ2-3, with TRBD1 identical over 8 bases. The CDR3 contains 15 residues. J lost 3 bases, V lost 0 bases, and 2 bases had no gene match. Germline values: CDR1 LGHNA, CDR2 YNFKEQ. CDR3 protein: CASSQDRGRTDTQYF. Here the CDR3 DNA reads TGTGCCAGCAGCCAAGACAGGGGGCGAACAGATACGCAGTATTTT.

There are a few counts of this clonotype. The rearrangement joins TRBV20-1 to TRBJ1-5; D gene uncertain. The ends were cut back, 6 bases at V and 0 bases at J, with 9 bases in the middle. Germline V gene sequence: CDR1 DFQATT, CDR2 SNEGSKA (reference sequence). The CDR3 loop spans 13 amino acids. The CDR3 loop is CSAQESSNQPQHF. In nucleotides, the CDR3 is TGCAGTGCACAAGAAAGTAGCAATCAGCCCCAGCATTTT.

The chain couples TRBV4-2 to TRBJ2-3; 10 nucleotides align to TRBD1. The CDR3 spans 15 residues. The V gene's germline CDR1 is LGHNA and CDR2 YNFKEQ. With 3 bases clipped from V and 5 bases from J, the junction kept 5 bases outside the gene matches. The CDR3 region has the DNA TGTGCCAGCAGCCAGCCGGACAGGGGGGAAGATACGCAGTATTTT. It codes for CASSQPDRGEDTQYF.

This clonotype was observed a few times. This chain uses TRBV28 with TRBJ2-7; 10 bases map to TRBD1. This CDR3 is 14 amino acids long. V gave up 5 bases and J gave up 3 bases; unmatched junction bases: 4. Germline CDR1 and CDR2: MDHEN and SYDVKM. The CDR3 loop reads CASSPGDRGYEQYF. CDR3 coding DNA: TGTGCCAGCAGTCCTGGGGACAGGGGCTACGAGCAGTACTTC.

The chain joins TRBV5-4 to TRBJ2-7, with 10 positions matching TRBD1. This CDR3 has 15 residues. CDR1 is SGHNT, CDR2 YYREEE, per germline (reference sequence). J gave up 0 bases and V 8 bases, and 8 bases lay outside the gene matches. CDR3 sequence (DNA): TGTGCCAGTAATACCGGGACAGGGGACTCCTACGAGCAGTACTTC. Residues: CASNTGTGDSYEQYF.

This rearrangement joins TRBV30 to TRBJ2-3, with D unresolved. This CDR3 spans 12 amino acids. V lost 2 bases and J 3 bases, leaving 6 bases between the germline ends. Germline CDR1 GTSNPN, CDR2 SVGIG (reference sequence). As DNA, the CDR3 is TGTGCCTGGAGTTTAGCAACAGATACGCAGTATTTT. Translation: CAWSLATDTQYF.

The chain links TRBV18 to TRBJ1-2, with TRBD1 matching over 9 bases. V was pared by 0 bases and J by 6 bases, with 2 bases of the junction left unmatched. The germline CDR1 and CDR2 sequences are KGHSH and LQKENI. This CDR3 region has 14 residues. CDR3 DNA: TGTGCCAGCTCACCACCGGGACAGGGAGATGGCTACACCTTC. Translation: CASSPPGQGDGYTF.

Many counts were recorded for this clonotype. The V and J genes are TRBV18 and TRBJ2-1; D not certain. The V and J ends lost 0 bases and 0 bases respectively, with 6 bases between them. The CDR3 contains 15 residues. Germline V gene sequence: CDR1 KGHSH, CDR2 LQKENI. The CDR3 loop is CASSPPRSSYNEQFF. The CDR3 region has the DNA TGTGCCAGCTCACCACCGAGGAGCTCCTACAATGAGCAGTTCTTC.

The rearrangement joins TRBV24-1 to TRBJ2-3; the D call may be TRBD1 or TRBD2 (5 bases each). Germline loops: CDR1 KGHDR, CDR2 SFDVKD. This CDR3 has 15 amino acids. The germline V and J ends were trimmed by 5 bases and 2 bases, with 13 bases remaining between them. The CDR3 coding sequence is TGTGCCACCAGTGGGGGGATAGGGAACACAGATACGCAGTATTTT. Protein sequence: CATSGGIGNTDTQYF.

This clonotype has just a few counts. The chain links TRBV5-6 to TRBJ2-3; 8 bases are a match to TRBD2. CDR3 size: 16 residues. The V segment lost 4 bases and the J segment 2 bases; nucleotides outside the gene matches: 9. The germline gives CDR1 SGHDT, CDR2 YYEEEE. CDR3 residues: CASSGLRRGDTDTQYF. The DNA for the CDR3 is TGTGCCAGCAGCGGGCTTCGGCGGGGGGACACAGATACGCAGTATTTT.

The genes are TRBV20-1 and TRBJ1-1, with TRBD1 identical over 11 bases. The CDR3 contains 17 residues. Germline V gene sequence: CDR1 DFQATT, CDR2 SNEGSKA (reference sequence). V dropped 4 bases and J dropped 3; count of bases not matched to a gene: 13. The CDR3 reads CSANRDRGSIVYTEAFF. The DNA for the CDR3 is TGCAGTGCTAATCGGGACAGGGGGAGTATAGTATACACTGAAGCTTTCTTT.

This clonotype was counted between two and nine times. The chain employs TRBV4-3 and TRBJ2-5, with 9 bases aligning to TRBD2. CDR1 is LGHNA and CDR2 is YSLEER in the germline V gene. The CDR3 is made up of 16 amino acids. With 2 bases clipped from V and 2 bases from J, the junction kept 6 bases outside the gene matches. The CDR3: CASSQQGLAKQETQYF. The CDR3 DNA reads TGCGCCAGCAGCCAACAGGGACTAGCTAAACAAGAGACCCAGTACTTC.

This sequence joins TRBV4-1 and TRBJ2-3; TRBD1 matches 8 bases. The CDR3 contains 17 residues. V was clipped by 3 bases and J by 0 bases; unmatched bases: 8. Germline-derived CDR1 and CDR2 are MGHRA and YSYEKL. The CDR3 is CASSQRQGLGSTDTQYF. The CDR3 DNA sequence: TGCGCCAGCAGCCAGAGACAGGGGCTTGGGAGCACAGATACGCAGTATTTT.